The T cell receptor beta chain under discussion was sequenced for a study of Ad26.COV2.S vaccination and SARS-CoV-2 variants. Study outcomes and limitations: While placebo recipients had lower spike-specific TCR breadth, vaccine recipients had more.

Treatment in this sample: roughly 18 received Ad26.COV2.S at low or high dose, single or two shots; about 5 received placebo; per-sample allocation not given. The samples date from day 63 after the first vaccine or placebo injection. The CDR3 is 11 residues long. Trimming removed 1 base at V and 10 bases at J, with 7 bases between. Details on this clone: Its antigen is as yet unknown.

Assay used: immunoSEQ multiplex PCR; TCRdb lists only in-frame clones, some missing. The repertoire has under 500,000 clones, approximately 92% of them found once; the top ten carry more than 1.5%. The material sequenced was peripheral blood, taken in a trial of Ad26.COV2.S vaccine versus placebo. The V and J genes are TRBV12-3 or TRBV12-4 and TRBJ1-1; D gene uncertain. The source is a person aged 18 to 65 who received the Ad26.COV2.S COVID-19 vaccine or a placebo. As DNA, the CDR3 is TGTGCCAGCAGTTTAGGGGTGAGAGCTTTCTTT. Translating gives CASSLGVRAFF.